Listed below are T cell receptor beta chains from one sample, sequenced in a study of blood T cell repertoires in COVID-19. The repertoire was sequenced with immunoSEQ multiplex PCR; TCRdb's copy has only in-frame clones and lacks some. There are 130,000 or so clones in the sample; over 80% occur only once, and 8.5% to 9% lies in the top ten. The sample consisted of peripheral blood. The receptor set was obtained from a man aged 30-40 years with COVID-19, enrolled during active disease. The CDR3 runs from the conserved cysteine through the conserved F or W. The D gene is left open where the match is weak. Where a row states a size, it is once, few, many or the class of an expanded clone; other rows omit it.

V	J	D	size	CDR3	DNA
TRBV4-1	TRBJ2-1	NA	once	CASSQAVYNEQFF	TGCGCCAGCAGCCAAGCGGTTTACAATGAGCAGTTCTTC
TRBV6-1	TRBJ2-3	TRBD2	NA	CASSEGAGEGHTQYF	TGTGCCAGCAGTGAAGGGGCGGGAGAAGGCCATACGCAGTATTTT
TRBV4-1	TRBJ1-1	NA	medium-sized	CASSQRTTTGPEAFF	TGCGCCAGCAGCCAGCGGACAACGACGGGTCCTGAAGCTTTCTTT
TRBV19	TRBJ2-5	TRBD1	NA	CASSIGTGGARQETQYF	TGTGCCAGTAGTATAGGGACAGGGGGCGCGCGCCAAGAGACCCAGTACTTC
TRBV5-6	TRBJ1-2	NA	few	CASSLNRDIYGYTF	TGTGCCAGCAGCTTGAACCGGGACATATATGGCTACACCTTC
TRBV9	TRBJ2-4	NA	NA	CASSPGGSAKNIQYF	TGTGCCAGCAGCCCCGGGGGTAGCGCCAAAAACATTCAGTACTTC
TRBV6-1	TRBJ1-2	NA	NA	CASSEALRGGYGYTF	TGTGCCAGCAGTGAAGCGCTTCGGGGGGGCTATGGCTACACCTTC
TRBV2	TRBJ2-7	TRBD2	NA	CARGLAGDYEQYF	TGTGCCAGAGGACTAGCGGGAGACTACGAGCAGTACTTC
TRBV7-2	TRBJ1-3	NA	NA	CASSPSTGSGNTIYF	TGTGCCAGCAGCCCATCGACAGGCTCTGGAAACACCATATATTTT
TRBV6-5	TRBJ2-2	NA	NA	CAVGTLNTGELFF	TGTGCCGTCGGGACACTTAACACCGGGGAGCTGTTTTTT
TRBV7-9	TRBJ2-1	NA	NA	CASSLGGREEQFF	TGTGCCAGCAGCTTAGGAGGGAGAGAAGAGCAGTTCTTC
TRBV7-9	TRBJ1-1	NA	NA	CASPSLAFF	TGTGCCAGCCCTTCGTTGGCTTTCTTT
TRBV14	TRBJ1-6	NA	NA	CASSPTLNSPLHF	TGTGCCAGCAGCCCCACTCTAAATTCACCCCTCCACTTT
TRBV28	TRBJ1-2	NA	once	CASRPTGVNYGYTF	TGTGCCAGCAGACCAACAGGAGTTAACTATGGCTACACCTTC
TRBV6-5	TRBJ2-5	TRBD1	NA	CASRGTGGWETQYF	TGTGCCAGCAGGGGGACAGGGGGATGGGAGACCCAGTACTTC
TRBV27	TRBJ2-3	NA	NA	CASSRVRLTPRVDTQYF	TGTGCCAGCAGCCGCGTGCGATTAACGCCCAGGGTAGATACGCAGTATTTT
TRBV18	TRBJ2-1	NA	NA	CASSPLSGNYNEQFF	TGTGCCAGCTCACCACTAAGCGGAAACTACAATGAGCAGTTCTTC
TRBV15	TRBJ2-1	NA	few	CATSRDNPPREKNEQFF	TGTGCCACCAGCAGAGATAACCCCCCCCGGGAGAAGAATGAGCAGTTCTTC
TRBV11-3	TRBJ2-3	TRBD2	NA	CASSSGTSGRPGTDTQYF	TGTGCCAGCAGCTCCGGGACTAGCGGGAGGCCGGGCACAGATACGCAGTATTTT
TRBV5-4	TRBJ1-2	NA	NA	CASSFGQGGYGYTF	TGTGCCAGCAGCTTCGGGCAGGGAGGGTATGGCTACACCTTC
TRBV18	TRBJ2-7	NA	NA	CASSPGQRKYEQYF	TGTGCCAGCTCACCAGGACAGAGAAAATACGAGCAGTACTTC
TRBV19	TRBJ2-3	NA	NA	CATSASTDTQYF	TGTGCCACCAGCGCTAGCACAGATACGCAGTATTTT
TRBV18	TRBJ2-1	NA	NA	CASSVEVPAYNEQFF	TGTGCCAGCTCAGTTGAGGTTCCAGCCTACAATGAGCAGTTCTTC
TRBV7-2	TRBJ1-1	NA	NA	CASSSTAIRGTEAFF	TGTGCCAGCAGCTCGACAGCCATCCGGGGGACTGAAGCTTTCTTT
TRBV29-1	TRBJ2-7	NA	NA	CSVRARDYEQYF	TGCAGCGTTCGGGCGCGGGACTACGAGCAGTACTTC
TRBV18	TRBJ1-1	TRBD1	NA	CASSPRTGSNTEAFF	TGTGCCAGCTCTCCCCGGACAGGGAGTAACACTGAAGCTTTCTTT
TRBV10-3	TRBJ1-2	NA	NA	CAIHAENYGYTF	TGTGCCATCCACGCGGAGAACTATGGCTACACCTTC
TRBV28	TRBJ1-1	NA	once	CASSSNSGSGAFF	TGTGCCAGCAGTTCGAACTCCGGGTCTGGAGCTTTCTTT
TRBV28	TRBJ1-2	NA	NA	CASSSTGKRPYGYTF	TGTGCCAGCAGCTCCACCGGGAAACGCCCCTATGGCTACACCTTC
TRBV24-1	TRBJ2-1	NA	NA	CATSDLLKALGSHEQFF	TGTGCCACCAGTGATTTGCTTAAGGCACTAGGGTCCCATGAGCAGTTCTTC
TRBV4-2	TRBJ2-7	NA	few	CASSQDLERSYEQYF	TGTGCCAGCAGCCAAGATCTAGAGCGGTCCTACGAGCAGTACTTC
TRBV6-4	TRBJ2-1	TRBD1	many	CASSDSGQEYNEQFF	TGTGCCAGCAGTGACTCAGGACAGGAATACAATGAGCAGTTCTTC
TRBV28	TRBJ2-7	NA	NA	CASTDSAPYEQYF	TGTGCCAGTACAGACAGTGCCCCCTACGAGCAGTACTTC
TRBV5-6	TRBJ1-1	NA	NA	CASSSSGGTEAFF	TGTGCCAGCAGCTCCTCGGGGGGGACTGAAGCTTTCTTT
TRBV28	TRBJ2-3	TRBD2	NA	CASSVGTSSTDTQYF	TGTGCCAGCAGTGTCGGGACTAGTAGCACAGATACGCAGTATTTT
TRBV19	TRBJ2-2	NA	NA	CASSIVLATGELFF	TGTGCCAGTAGTATAGTTCTTGCGACCGGGGAGCTGTTTTTT
TRBV11-2	TRBJ2-7	NA	NA	CASSPQVGGAYEQYF	TGTGCCAGCAGCCCCCAGGTGGGGGGAGCCTACGAGCAGTACTTC
TRBV7-8	TRBJ2-7	TRBD1	NA	CASSPTGGENRKQYF	TGTGCCAGCAGTCCGACAGGGGGCGAAAATAGGAAGCAGTACTTC
TRBV12-3/TRBV12-4	TRBJ2-7	NA	once	CASKDTYEQYF	TGTGCCAGCAAAGACACCTACGAGCAGTACTTC
TRBV2	TRBJ1-4	NA	NA	CASSEEPREKLFF	TGTGCCAGCAGTGAAGAGCCCAGGGAAAAACTGTTTTTT
TRBV6-5	TRBJ1-2	TRBD1	NA	CASRQTGHYGYTF	TGTGCCAGCAGACAGACAGGGCACTATGGCTACACCTTC
TRBV28	TRBJ2-1	NA	NA	CASSRRQVVHNEQFF	TGTGCCAGCAGCCGAAGACAGGTGGTCCACAATGAGCAGTTCTTC
TRBV7-2	TRBJ2-3	TRBD2	NA	CASSLDTSGRLQYF	TGTGCCAGCAGCTTAGATACTAGCGGGAGATTGCAGTATTTT
TRBV12-3/TRBV12-4	TRBJ2-2	TRBD2	NA	CASSQRERGELFF	TGTGCCAGCAGTCAGCGGGAACGCGGGGAGCTGTTTTTT
TRBV3-1/TRBV3-2	TRBJ2-5	TRBD2	NA	CASSQDGREGEETQYF	TGTGCCAGCAGCCAAGATGGGCGGGAGGGCGAAGAGACCCAGTACTTC
TRBV7-3	TRBJ1-1	NA	NA	CASSLGLGSEAFF	TGTGCCAGCAGCTTAGGACTGGGGAGTGAAGCTTTCTTT
TRBV25-1	TRBJ2-1	TRBD1	NA	CASSERDRSYNEQFF	TGTGCCAGCAGTGAAAGGGACAGGTCCTACAATGAGCAGTTCTTC
TRBV4-2	TRBJ2-7	TRBD2	NA	CASSRSSGTSGSYEQYF	TGTGCCAGCAGCCGGTCCTCTGGGACTAGCGGGTCCTACGAGCAGTACTTC